This T cell receptor (beta chain) was profiled in a study of shared clonotypes between healthy human individuals. Overall study findings and caveats: The study found lower generation probabilities in non-shared clonotypes than in those shared by all four donors. Between a handful of donors, naive CD4 clonotypes were shared at a level of about 5%.

Germline V gene lookup returns CDR1 SNHLY and CDR2 FYNNEI. The CDR3 has 14 residues. Trimming took 3 bases from V and 5 from J; bases not matched to a gene: 2. Libraries were prepared by immunoSEQ multiplex PCR; TCRdb keeps only in-frame clonotypes and omits some of them. The repertoire holds some 2,100,000 clones, with about 94% as singletons. Into CD45RA+ naive and CD45RA-negative memory subsets, the CD4+ cells were split. With respect to this clone: What it binds is not known. The sample contains more than one DNA sequence encoding this CDR3.

The sequenced sample was naive CD4+ T cells sorted from blood. The subset here: CD45RA+ positively selected. J is TRBJ1-2 and V is TRBV2; 11 bases match TRBD1. This receptor was taken from a man aged 18 to 35 in good health. The CDR3 loop is CASSEDRGPYGYTF. The CDR3 DNA reads TGTGCCAGCAGTGAGGACAGGGGGCCGTATGGCTACACCTTC.